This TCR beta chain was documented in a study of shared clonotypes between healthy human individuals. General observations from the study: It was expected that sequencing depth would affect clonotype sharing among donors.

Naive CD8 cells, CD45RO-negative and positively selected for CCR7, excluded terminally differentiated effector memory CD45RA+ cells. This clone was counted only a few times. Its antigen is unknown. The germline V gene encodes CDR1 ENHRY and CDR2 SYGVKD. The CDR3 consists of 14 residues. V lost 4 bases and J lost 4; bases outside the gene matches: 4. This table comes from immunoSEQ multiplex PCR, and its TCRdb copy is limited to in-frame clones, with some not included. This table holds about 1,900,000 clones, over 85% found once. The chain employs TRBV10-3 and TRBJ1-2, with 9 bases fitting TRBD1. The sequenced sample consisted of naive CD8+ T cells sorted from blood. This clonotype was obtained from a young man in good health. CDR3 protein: CAISATGGVYGYTF. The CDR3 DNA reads TGTGCCATCAGTGCGACAGGGGGAGTCTATGGCTACACCTTC.